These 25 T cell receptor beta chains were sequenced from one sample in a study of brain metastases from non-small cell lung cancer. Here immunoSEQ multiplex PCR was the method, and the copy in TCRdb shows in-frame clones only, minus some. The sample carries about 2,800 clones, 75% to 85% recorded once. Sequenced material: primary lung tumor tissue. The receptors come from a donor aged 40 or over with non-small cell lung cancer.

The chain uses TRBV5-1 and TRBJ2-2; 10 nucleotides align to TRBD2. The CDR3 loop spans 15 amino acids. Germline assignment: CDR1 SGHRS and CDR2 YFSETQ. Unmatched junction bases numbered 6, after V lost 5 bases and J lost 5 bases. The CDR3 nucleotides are TGCGCCAGCAGGGAGCGGGAGGGCCAGACCGGGGAGCTGTTTTTT. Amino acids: CASREREGQTGELFF.

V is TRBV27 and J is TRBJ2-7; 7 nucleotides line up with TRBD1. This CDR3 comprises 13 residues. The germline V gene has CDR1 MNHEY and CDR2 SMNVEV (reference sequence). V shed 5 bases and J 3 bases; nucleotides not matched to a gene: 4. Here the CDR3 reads CASSRDRNYEQYF. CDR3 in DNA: TGTGCCAGCAGTCGGGACAGAAACTACGAGCAGTACTTC.

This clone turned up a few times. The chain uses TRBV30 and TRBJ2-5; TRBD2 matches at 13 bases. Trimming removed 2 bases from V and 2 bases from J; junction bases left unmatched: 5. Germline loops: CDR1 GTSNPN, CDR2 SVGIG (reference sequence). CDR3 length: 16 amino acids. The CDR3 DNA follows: TGTGCCTGGAGTCCCCGACTAGCGGGAGGTCAAGAGACCCAGTACTTC. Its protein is CAWSPRLAGGQETQYF. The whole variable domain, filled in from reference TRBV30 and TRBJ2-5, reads SQTIHQWPATLVQPVGSPLSLECTVEGTSNPNLYWYRQAAGRGLQLLFYSVGIGQISSEVPQNLSASRPQDRQFILSSKKLLLSDSGFYLCAWSPRLAGGQETQYFGPGTRLLVL.

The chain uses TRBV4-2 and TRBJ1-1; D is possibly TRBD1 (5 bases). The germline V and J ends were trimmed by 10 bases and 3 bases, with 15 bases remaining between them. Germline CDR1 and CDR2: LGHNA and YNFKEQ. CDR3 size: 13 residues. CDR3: CATGAFLDTEAFF. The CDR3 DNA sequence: TGTGCCACCGGGGCGTTCCTGGACACTGAAGCTTTCTTT.

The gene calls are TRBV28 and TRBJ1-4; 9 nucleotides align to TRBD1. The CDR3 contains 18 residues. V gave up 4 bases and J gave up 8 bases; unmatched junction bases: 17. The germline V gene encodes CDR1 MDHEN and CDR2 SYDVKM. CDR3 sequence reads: CASSSYETSGTGYEKLFF. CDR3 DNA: TGTGCCAGCAGTTCTTACGAAACCTCGGGGACAGGGTACGAAAAACTGTTTTTT.

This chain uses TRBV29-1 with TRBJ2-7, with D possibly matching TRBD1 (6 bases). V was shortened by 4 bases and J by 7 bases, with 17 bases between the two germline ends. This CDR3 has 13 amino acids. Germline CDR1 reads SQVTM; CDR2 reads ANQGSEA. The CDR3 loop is CSVVGDRPGEQYF. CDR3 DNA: TGCAGCGTTGTCGGCGACAGGCCGGGAGAGCAGTACTTC.

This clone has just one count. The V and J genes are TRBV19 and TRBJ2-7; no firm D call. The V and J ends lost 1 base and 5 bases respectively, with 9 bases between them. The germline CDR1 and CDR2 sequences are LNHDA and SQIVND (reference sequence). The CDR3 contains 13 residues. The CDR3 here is CASSIADGDEQYF. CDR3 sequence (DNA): TGTGCCAGTAGTATAGCGGATGGCGACGAGCAGTACTTC.

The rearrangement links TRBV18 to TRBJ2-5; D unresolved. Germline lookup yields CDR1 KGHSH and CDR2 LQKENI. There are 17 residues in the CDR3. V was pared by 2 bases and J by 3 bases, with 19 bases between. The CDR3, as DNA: TGTGCCAGCTCACCAGCGGCAAGGTTTATTGAGAAAGAGACCCAGTACTTC. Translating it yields CASSPAARFIEKETQYF.

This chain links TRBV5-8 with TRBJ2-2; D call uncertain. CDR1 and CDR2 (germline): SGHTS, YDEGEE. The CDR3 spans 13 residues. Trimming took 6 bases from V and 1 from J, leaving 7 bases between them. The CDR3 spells CASNRLNTGELFF. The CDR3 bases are TGTGCCAGCAACCGATTGAACACCGGGGAGCTGTTTTTT.

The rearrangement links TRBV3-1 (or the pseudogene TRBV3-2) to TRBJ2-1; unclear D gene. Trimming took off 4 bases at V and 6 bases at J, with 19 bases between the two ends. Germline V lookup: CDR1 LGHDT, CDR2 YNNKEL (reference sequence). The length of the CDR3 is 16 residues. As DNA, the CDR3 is TGTGCCAGCAGCCCCCGATCCCCCACGGACCCCAATGAGCAGTTCTTC. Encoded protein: CASSPRSPTDPNEQFF.

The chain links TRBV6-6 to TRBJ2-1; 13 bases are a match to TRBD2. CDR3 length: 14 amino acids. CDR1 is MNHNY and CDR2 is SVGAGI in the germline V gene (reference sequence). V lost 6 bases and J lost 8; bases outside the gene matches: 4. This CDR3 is CASSRTSGSDEQFF. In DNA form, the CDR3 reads TGTGCCAGCAGCCGGACTAGCGGGAGCGATGAGCAGTTCTTC.

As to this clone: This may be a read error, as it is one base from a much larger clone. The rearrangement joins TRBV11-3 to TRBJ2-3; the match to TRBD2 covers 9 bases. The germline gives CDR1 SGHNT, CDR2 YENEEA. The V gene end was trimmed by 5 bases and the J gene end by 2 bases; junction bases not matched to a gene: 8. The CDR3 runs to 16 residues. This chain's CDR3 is CASSAGTSRFTDTQYF. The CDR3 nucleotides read TGTGCCAGCAGCGCCGGGACTAGCAGATTCACAGATACGCAGTATTTT.

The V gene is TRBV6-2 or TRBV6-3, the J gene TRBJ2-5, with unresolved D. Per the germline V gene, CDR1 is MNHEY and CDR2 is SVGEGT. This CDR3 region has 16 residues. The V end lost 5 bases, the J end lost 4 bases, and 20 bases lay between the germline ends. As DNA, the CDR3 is TGTGCCAGCAGTCCCCATCGCGGCATCCGAGTAGAGACCCAGTACTTC. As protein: CASSPHRGIRVETQYF.

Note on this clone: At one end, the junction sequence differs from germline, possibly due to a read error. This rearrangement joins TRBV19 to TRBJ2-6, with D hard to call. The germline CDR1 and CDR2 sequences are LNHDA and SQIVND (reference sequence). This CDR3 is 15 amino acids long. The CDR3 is CASNIFSSGANVLTF. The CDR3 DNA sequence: TGTGCCAGTAATATATTTAGCTCTGGGGCCAACGTCCTGACTTTC.

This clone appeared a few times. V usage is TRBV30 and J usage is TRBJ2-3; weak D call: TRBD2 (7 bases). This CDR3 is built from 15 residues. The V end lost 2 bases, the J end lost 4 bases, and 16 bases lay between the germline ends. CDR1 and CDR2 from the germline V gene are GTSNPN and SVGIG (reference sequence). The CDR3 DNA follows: TGTGCCTGGAGTCCCGCTACCGGGGGGCCAGATACGCAGTATTTT. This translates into CAWSPATGGPDTQYF.

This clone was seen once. The CDR3 reads CASSQESPGSYLSYEQYF. The DNA of the CDR3 is TGCGCCAGCAGCCAAGAGTCCCCAGGCAGCTATCTATCCTACGAGCAGTACTTC. The chain recombines TRBV4-3 with TRBJ2-7, with D unclear. The length of the CDR3 is 18 residues. Trimming cost V 0 bases and J 1 base, with 19 bases left between them. The germline CDR1 and CDR2 sequences are LGHNA and YSLEER.

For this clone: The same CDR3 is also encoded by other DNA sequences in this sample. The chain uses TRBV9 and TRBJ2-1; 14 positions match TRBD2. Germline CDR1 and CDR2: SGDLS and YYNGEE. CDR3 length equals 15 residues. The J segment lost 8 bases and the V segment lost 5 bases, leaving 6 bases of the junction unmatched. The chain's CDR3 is CASSRGGLAGDEQFF. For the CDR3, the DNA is TGTGCCAGCAGTAGGGGGGGACTAGCGGGAGATGAGCAGTTCTTC.

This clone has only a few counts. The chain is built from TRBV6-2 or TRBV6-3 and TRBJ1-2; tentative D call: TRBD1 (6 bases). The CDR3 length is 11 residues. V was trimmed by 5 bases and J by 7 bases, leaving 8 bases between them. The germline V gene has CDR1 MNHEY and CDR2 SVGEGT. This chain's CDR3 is CASSPGVGYTF. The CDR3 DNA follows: TGTGCCAGCAGTCCAGGGGTTGGCTACACCTTC.

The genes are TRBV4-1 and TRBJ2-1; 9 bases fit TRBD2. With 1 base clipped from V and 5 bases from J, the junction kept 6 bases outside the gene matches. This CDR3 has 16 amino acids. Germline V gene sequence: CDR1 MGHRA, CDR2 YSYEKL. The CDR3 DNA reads TGCGCCAGCAGCCAAGGGATTAGCGGGGGCAACAATGAGCAGTTCTTC. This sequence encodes CASSQGISGGNNEQFF.

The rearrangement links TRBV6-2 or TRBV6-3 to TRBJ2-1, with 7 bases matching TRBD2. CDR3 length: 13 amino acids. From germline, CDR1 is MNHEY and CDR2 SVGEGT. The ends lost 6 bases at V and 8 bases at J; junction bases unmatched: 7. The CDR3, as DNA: TGTGCCAGCAGCCCTCGGGGGGAAGATGAGCAGTTCTTC. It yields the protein CASSPRGEDEQFF.

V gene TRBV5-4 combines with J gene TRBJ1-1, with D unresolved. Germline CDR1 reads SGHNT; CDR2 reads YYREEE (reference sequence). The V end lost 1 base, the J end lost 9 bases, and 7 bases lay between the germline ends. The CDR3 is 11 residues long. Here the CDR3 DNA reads TGTGCCAGCAGCTTGTTGGGGAAAGCTTTCTTT. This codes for CASSLLGKAFF. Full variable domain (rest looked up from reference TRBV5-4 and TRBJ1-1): ETGVTQSPTHLIKTRGQQVTLRCSSQSGHNTVSWYQQALGQGPQFIFQYYREEENGRGNFPPRFSGLQFPNYSSELNVNALELDDSALYLCASSLLGKAFFGQGTRLTVV.

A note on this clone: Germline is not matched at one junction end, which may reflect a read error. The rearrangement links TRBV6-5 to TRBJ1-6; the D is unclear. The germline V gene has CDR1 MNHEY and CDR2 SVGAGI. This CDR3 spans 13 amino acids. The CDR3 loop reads CASTPGQNSPLYF. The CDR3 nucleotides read TGTGCCAGCACCCCGGGCCAAAATTCACCCCTCTATTTT.

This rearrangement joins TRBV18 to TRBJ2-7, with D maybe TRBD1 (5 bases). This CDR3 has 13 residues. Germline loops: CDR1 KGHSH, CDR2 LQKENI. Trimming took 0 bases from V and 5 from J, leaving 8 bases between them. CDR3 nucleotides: TGTGCCAGCTCACCACCGTCAGGGAACGAGCAGTACTTC. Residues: CASSPPSGNEQYF.

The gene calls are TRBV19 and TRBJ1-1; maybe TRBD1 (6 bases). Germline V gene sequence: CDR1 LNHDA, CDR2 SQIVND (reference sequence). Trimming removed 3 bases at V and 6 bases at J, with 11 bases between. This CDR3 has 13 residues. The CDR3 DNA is TGTGCCAGTAGTATCCGAGAGGGGGCTGAAGCTTTCTTT. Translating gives CASSIREGAEAFF.

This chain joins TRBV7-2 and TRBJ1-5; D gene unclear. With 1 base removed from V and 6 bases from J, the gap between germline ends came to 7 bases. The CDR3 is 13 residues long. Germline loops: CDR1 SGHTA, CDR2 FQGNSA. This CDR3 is CASSLGTVQPQHF. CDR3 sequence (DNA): TGTGCCAGCAGCTTAGGGACGGTTCAGCCCCAGCATTTT. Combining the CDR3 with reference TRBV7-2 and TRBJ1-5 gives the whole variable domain GAGVSQSPSNKVTEKGKDVELRCDPISGHTALYWYRQSLGQGLEFLIYFQGNSAPDKSGLPSDRFSAERTGGSVSTLTIQRTQQEDSAVYLCASSLGTVQPQHFGDGTRLSIL.